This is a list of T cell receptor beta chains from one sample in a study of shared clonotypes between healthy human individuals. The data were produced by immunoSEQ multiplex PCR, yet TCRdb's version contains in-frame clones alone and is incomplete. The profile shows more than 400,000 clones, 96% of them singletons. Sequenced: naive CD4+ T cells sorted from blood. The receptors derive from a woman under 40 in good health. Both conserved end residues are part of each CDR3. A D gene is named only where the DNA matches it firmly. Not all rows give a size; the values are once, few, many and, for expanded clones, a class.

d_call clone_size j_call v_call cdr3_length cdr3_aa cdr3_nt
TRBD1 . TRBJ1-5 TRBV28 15 CASSFRSGQAQPQHF TGTGCCAGCAGTTTTAGGTCGGGACAGGCTCAGCCCCAGCATTTT
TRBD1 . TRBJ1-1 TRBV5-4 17 CASSLGTSGDRRAEAFF TGTGCCAGCAGCCTGGGAACGTCCGGGGACAGAAGAGCTGAAGCTTTCTTT
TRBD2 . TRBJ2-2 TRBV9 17 CASRLAGGGVGTGELFF TGTGCCAGCAGGTTAGCGGGAGGCGGAGTAGGGACCGGGGAGCTGTTTTTT
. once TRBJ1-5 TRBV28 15 CASSSTQGNNQPQHF TGTGCCAGCAGTTCCACTCAGGGAAACAATCAGCCCCAGCATTTT
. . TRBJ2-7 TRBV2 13 CASSGFPQYEQYF TGTGCCAGCAGTGGCTTCCCACAATACGAGCAGTACTTC
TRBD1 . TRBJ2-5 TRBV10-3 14 CAISETGGEETQYF TGTGCCATCAGTGAAACAGGGGGCGAAGAGACCCAGTACTTC
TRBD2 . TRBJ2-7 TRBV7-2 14 CASSFLAGFDEQYF TGTGCCAGCAGCTTCTTAGCGGGATTCGACGAGCAGTACTTC
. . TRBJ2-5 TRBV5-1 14 CASSLEGWEETQYF TGCGCCAGCAGCTTGGAGGGGTGGGAAGAGACCCAGTACTTC
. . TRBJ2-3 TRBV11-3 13 CASSEKYQDTQYF TGTGCCAGCAGCGAGAAATATCAAGATACGCAGTATTTT
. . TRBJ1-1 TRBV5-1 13 CASSPAVNTEAFF TGCGCCAGCAGCCCGGCAGTGAACACTGAAGCTTTCTTT
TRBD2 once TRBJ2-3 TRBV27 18 CASPKKTSPPPSTDTQYF TGTGCCAGCCCAAAAAAGACTAGCCCGCCACCTAGCACAGATACGCAGTATTTT
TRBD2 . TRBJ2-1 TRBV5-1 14 CASSQTSGPNEQFF TGCGCCAGCAGCCAGACTAGCGGACCCAATGAGCAGTTCTTC
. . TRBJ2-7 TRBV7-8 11 CASTRKGEQYF TGTGCCAGCACCCGTAAGGGCGAGCAGTACTTC
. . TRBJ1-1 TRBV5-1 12 CASSLVGTEAFF TGCGCCAGCAGCTTGGTTGGCACTGAAGCTTTCTTT
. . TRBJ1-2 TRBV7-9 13 CASSPGGGHGYTF TGTGCCAGCAGCCCTGGGGGGGGACATGGCTACACCTTC
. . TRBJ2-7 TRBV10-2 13 CASSDRRIFGQYF TGCGCCAGCAGTGATAGAAGGATCTTTGGGCAGTACTTC
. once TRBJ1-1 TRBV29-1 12 CSVEVPSTEAFF TGCAGCGTTGAAGTCCCGAGCACTGAAGCTTTCTTT
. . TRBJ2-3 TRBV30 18 CAWRIRNWGDSSTDTQYF TGTGCCTGGAGGATCCGGAATTGGGGAGACTCTAGCACAGATACGCAGTATTTT